This T cell receptor beta chain was sequenced during a study of T cells in Graves' hyperthyroidism and ophthalmopathy. Study background: Specimen type is peripheral blood, collected at initial diagnosis prior to any treatment.

Diagnostic assessment was based on clinical symptoms, serum thyroxine and TRAb, thyroid ultrasound and orbital computed tomography. Amplified regions were TCR beta CDR3 sequences from RNA transcripts. The TCR CDR3 first-round RT-PCR relied on the HTBI primer set. TCRdb fed the multiplex PCR reads into MiXCR, producing one record per CDR3 protein. This sample has roughly 170,000 distinct CDR3 sequences, with 9.4% found just once. Germline assignment: CDR1 SGHTA and CDR2 FQGNSA. This CDR3 is 14 amino acids long. V gave up 5 bases and J gave up 3 bases, with 13 bases separating them. This clonotype was seen repeatedly, ten times or more.

The chain links TRBV7-2 to TRBJ1-1; D is ambiguous. This TCR came from a woman aged 18-29 years with Graves' hyperthyroidism that later progressed to Graves' ophthalmopathy. Sequencing used blood. The CDR3, as DNA: TGTGCCAGCAGCCTGTTTTTCCGGGACACTGAAGCTTTCTTT. Encoded protein: CASSLFFRDTEAFF. The full variable domain, with the rest looked up from reference TRBV7-2 and TRBJ1-1, is GAGVSQSPSNKVTEKGKDVELRCDPISGHTALYWYRQSLGQGLEFLIYFQGNSAPDKSGLPSDRFSAERTGGSVSTLTIQRTQQEDSAVYLCASSLFFRDTEAFFGQGTRLTVV.